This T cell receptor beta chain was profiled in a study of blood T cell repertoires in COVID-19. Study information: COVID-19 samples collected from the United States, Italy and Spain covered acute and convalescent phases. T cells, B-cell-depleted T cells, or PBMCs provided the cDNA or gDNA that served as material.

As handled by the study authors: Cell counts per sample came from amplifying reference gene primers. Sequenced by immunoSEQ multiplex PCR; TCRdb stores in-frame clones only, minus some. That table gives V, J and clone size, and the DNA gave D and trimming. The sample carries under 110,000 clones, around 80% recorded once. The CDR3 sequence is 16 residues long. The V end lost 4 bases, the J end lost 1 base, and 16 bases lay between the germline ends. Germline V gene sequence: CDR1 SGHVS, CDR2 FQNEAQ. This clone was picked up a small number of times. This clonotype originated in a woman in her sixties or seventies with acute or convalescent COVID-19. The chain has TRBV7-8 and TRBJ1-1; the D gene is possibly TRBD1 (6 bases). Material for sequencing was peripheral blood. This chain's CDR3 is CASSSHRTATNTEAFF. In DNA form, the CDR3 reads TGTGCCAGCAGCTCACATAGGACAGCTACGAACACTGAAGCTTTCTTT.